The TCR beta chain under discussion was sequenced for a study of T cells in Graves' hyperthyroidism and ophthalmopathy. What was amplified from RNA transcripts were TCR beta CDR3 regions. With the HTBI primer set, the TCR CDR3 went through a first round of RT-PCR. TCRdb re-called the multiplex PCR reads through MiXCR, storing one row per CDR3 protein. In the table there are nearly 600,000 distinct CDR3 sequences, over 11% of which are singletons. This clonotype was detected a few times. This CDR3 is 12 amino acids long. V lost 6 bases and J lost 9, with 9 bases in between. Germline lookup yields CDR1 LGHDT and CDR2 YNNKEL (reference sequence).

This clonotype originated in a woman in her twenties or thirties with Graves' hyperthyroidism that later progressed to Graves' ophthalmopathy. The gene calls are TRBV3-1 and TRBJ1-6; the D is unclear. The sequencing sample was made of blood. The CDR3: CASRLGSSPLHF. The CDR3 DNA sequence: TGTGCCAGCAGGTTAGGCAGTTCACCCCTCCACTTT.